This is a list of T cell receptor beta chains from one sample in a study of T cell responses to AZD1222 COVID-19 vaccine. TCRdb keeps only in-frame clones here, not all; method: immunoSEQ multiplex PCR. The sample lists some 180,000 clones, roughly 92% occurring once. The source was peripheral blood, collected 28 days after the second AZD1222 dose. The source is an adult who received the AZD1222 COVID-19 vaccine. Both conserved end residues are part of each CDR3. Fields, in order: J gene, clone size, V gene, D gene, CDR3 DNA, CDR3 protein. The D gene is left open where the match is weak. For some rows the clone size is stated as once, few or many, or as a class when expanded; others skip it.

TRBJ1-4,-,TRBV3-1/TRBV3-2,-,TGTGCCAGCAGCCCCCCGGGTGAAAAACTGTTTTTT,CASSPPGEKLFF
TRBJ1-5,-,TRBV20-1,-,TGCAGTGCTAGTTACGGTCGATTTCAGCCCCAGCATTTT,CSASYGRFQPQHF
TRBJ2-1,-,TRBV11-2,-,TGTGCCAGCAGCTTAGTGGCCAGCTACCCTAACAATGAGCAGTTCTTC,CASSLVASYPNNEQFF
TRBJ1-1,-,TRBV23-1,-,TGCGCCAGGTCGATATTAGACCTGAACACTGAAGCTTTCTTT,CARSILDLNTEAFF
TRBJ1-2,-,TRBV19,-,TGTGCCAGTCACAGGGACCGCCTCTATGGCTACACCTTC,CASHRDRLYGYTF
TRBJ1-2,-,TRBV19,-,TGTGCCAGTAGTATAACAGGGACTGATGGCTACACCTTC,CASSITGTDGYTF
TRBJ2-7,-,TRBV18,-,TGTGCCAGCTCCCAAGGAAGGGGCCGGCTCTACGAGCAGTACTTC,CASSQGRGRLYEQYF
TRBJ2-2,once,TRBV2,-,TGTGCCAGCAGGACTAGTTTTCACACCGGGGAGCTGTTTTTT,CASRTSFHTGELFF
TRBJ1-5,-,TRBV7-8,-,TGTGCCAGCAGCTTAGCGGTGGGCAATCAGCCCCAGCATTTT,CASSLAVGNQPQHF
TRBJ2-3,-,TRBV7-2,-,TGTGCCAGCAGGCCGGGACGGCTCACAGATACGCAGTATTTT,CASRPGRLTDTQYF
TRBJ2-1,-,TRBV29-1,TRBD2,TGCAGCGCCGTGGTAGCGGGGGGCTTTAACTACAATGAGCAGTTCTTC,CSAVVAGGFNYNEQFF
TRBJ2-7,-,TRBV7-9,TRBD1,TGTGCCAGCAGCTTAACAAGGGGGCTCTACGAGCAGTACTTC,CASSLTRGLYEQYF
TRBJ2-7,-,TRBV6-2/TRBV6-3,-,TGTGCCAGCAGTTACCCGGGAAGGGAGACCTACGAGCAGTACTTC,CASSYPGRETYEQYF
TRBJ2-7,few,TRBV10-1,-,TGCGCCAGCAGTCAGACCAGGATAGGTTACGAGCAGTACTTC,CASSQTRIGYEQYF
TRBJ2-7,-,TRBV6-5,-,TGTGCCAGCAGTTACGTAAAATCCTACGAGCAGTACTTC,CASSYVKSYEQYF
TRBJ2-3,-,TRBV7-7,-,TGTGCTAGCAGCTCCCAGGGAGTCTCAGATACGCAGTATTTT,CASSSQGVSDTQYF
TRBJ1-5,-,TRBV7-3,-,TGTGCCAGCAGCTCCTCCCCAAACAATCAGCCCCAGCATTTT,CASSSSPNNQPQHF
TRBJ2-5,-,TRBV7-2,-,TGTGCCAGCAGCTTGCCCTCGGGGACCCAGTACTTC,CASSLPSGTQYF
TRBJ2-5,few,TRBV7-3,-,TGTGCCAGCAGCTTAGGGCCAGCACAAGAGACCCAGTACTTC,CASSLGPAQETQYF
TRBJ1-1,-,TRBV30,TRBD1,TGTGCCTGGTGCTCGGACAGGGTGCCTGGGTGCACTGAAGCTTTCTTT,CAWCSDRVPGCTEAFF
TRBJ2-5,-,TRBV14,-,TGTGCCAGCAGCCAAGTCCGACAGCAAGAGACCCAGTACTTC,CASSQVRQQETQYF
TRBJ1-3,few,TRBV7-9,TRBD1,TGTGCCAGCAGCCCAGAAGGACAGGCCAGCCGATATTTT,CASSPEGQASRYF
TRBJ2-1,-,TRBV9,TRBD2,TGTGCCAGCAGCTCGGGACTAGCGGGGAGAATCTACAATGAGCAGTTCTTC,CASSSGLAGRIYNEQFF
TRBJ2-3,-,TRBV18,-,TGTGCCAGCTCACAAAGGGGGACAGATACGCAGTATTTT,CASSQRGTDTQYF
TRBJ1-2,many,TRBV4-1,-,TGCGCCAGCAGCCAAAGTGGGACAATTGGCTATGGCTACACCTTC,CASSQSGTIGYGYTF
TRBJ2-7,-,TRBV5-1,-,TGCGCCAGCAGCTTGGCGGAGGGGTACGAGCAGTACTTC,CASSLAEGYEQYF
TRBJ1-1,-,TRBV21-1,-,TGTGCCAGCAGCCCCCTGGGAGGGAACACTGAAGCTTTCTTT,CASSPLGGNTEAFF
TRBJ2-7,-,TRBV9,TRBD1,TGTGCCAGCAGCCCCCGCGGACAGGGTAGCCACGAGCAGTACTTC,CASSPRGQGSHEQYF
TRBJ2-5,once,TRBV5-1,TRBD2,TGCGCCAGCAGCCCGGGGGGTGCTCAAGAGACCCAGTACTTC,CASSPGGAQETQYF
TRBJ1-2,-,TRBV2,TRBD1,TGTGCCAGCAGTGAAGCGAAAGGGGGCGTGATCTATGGCTACACCTTC,CASSEAKGGVIYGYTF
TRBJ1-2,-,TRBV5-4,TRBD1,TGTGCCAGCAGCTTCAGAGGGGGCGTCGGCTACACCTTC,CASSFRGGVGYTF
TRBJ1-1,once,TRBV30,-,TGTGCCTGGAGTGTCGGCGGGGGGACTGAAGCTTTCTTT,CAWSVGGGTEAFF
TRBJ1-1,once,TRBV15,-,TGTGCCACCAGCAGAGATCCAGACGGGAGCACTGAAGCTTTCTTT,CATSRDPDGSTEAFF
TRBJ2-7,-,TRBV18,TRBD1,TGTGCCAGCTCCCGGGGGACAGGGGGTAACGAGCAGTACTTC,CASSRGTGGNEQYF
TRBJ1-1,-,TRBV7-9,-,TGTGCCAGCAGCTTAGGGACAGACTACACTGAAGCTTTCTTT,CASSLGTDYTEAFF
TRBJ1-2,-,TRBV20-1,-,TGCAGTGCTAAGGCCTCCTATGGCTACACCTTC,CSAKASYGYTF
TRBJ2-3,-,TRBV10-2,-,TGCGCCAGCAGTGAGTGGACGGGAACTAGCACAGATACGCAGTATTTT,CASSEWTGTSTDTQYF
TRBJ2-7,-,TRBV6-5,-,TGTGCCAGCAGTTATGGAGGGGGTGCCTACGAGCAGTACTTC,CASSYGGGAYEQYF
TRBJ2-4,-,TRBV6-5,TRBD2,TGTGCCAGCAGTTACTCCAGCGGGGGGGCCCCAAACATTCAGTACTTC,CASSYSSGGAPNIQYF
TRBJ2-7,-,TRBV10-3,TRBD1,TGTGCCATCGAGTCCGGGACAGGGTCTCACGAGCAGTACTTC,CAIESGTGSHEQYF
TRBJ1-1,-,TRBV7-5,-,TGTGCCAGAAGCTTACTATCGGGATCTTCATTGGCTGAAGCTTTCTTT,CARSLLSGSSLAEAFF
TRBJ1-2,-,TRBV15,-,TGTGCCACCTCAGGGGAAGGTCGGTATGGCTACACCTTC,CATSGEGRYGYTF
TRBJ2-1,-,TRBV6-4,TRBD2,TGTGCCAGCCCTCGGGCGGGAGGGGGTAATGAGCAGTTCTTC,CASPRAGGGNEQFF
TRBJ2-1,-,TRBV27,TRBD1,TGTGCCAGCAGTTTCAATCCCGGGACAGGGAGAAATGAGCAGTTCTTC,CASSFNPGTGRNEQFF
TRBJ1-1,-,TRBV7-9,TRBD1,TGTGCCAGCAGTTGGGACAGGGGGAACACTGAAGCTTTCTTT,CASSWDRGNTEAFF
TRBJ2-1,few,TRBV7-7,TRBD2,TGTGCTAGCAGCATCATAGCGGGGCGCTACAATGAGCAGTTCTTC,CASSIIAGRYNEQFF
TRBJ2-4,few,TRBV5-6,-,TGTGCCAGCAGCGTCCCCCAGGGCTCTCCCCCAGGAGCCAAAAACATTCAGTACTTC,CASSVPQGSPPGAKNIQYF
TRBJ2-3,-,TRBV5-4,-,TGTGCCAGCAGCTTTCGGTCGGGCACAGATACGCAGTATTTT,CASSFRSGTDTQYF